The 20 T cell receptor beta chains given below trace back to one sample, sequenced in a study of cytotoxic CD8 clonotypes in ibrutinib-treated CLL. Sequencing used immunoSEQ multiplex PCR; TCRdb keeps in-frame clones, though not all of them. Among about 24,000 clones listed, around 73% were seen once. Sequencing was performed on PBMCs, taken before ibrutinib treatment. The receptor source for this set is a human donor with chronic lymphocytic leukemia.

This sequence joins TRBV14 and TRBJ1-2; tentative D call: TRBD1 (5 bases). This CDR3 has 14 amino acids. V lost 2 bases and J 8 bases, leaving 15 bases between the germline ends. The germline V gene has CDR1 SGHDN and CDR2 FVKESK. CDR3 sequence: CASSQRTTGGGYTF. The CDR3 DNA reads TGTGCCAGCAGCCAACGGACGACTGGGGGAGGCTACACCTTC.

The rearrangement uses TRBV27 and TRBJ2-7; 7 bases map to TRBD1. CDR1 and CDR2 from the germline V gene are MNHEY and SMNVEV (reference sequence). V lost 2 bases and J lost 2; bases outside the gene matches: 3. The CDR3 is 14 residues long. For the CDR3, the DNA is TGTGCCAGCAGTTTAGGGACAGCCACCTACGAGCAGTACTTC. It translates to CASSLGTATYEQYF.

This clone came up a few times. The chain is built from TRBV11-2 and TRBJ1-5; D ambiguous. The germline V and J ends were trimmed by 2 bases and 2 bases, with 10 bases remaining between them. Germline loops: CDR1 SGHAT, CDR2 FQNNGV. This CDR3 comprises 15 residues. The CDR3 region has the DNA TGTGCCAGCAGCTTATCGAGGGCAGGCAATCAGCCCCAGCATTTT. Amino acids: CASSLSRAGNQPQHF.

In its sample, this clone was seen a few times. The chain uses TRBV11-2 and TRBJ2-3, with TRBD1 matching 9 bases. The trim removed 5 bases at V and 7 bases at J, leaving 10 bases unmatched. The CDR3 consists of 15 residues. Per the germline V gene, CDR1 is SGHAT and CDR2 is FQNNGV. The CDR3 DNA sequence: TGTGCCAGCAGCGACTACAGGGGGCGCGAATATACGCAGTATTTT. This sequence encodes CASSDYRGREYTQYF.

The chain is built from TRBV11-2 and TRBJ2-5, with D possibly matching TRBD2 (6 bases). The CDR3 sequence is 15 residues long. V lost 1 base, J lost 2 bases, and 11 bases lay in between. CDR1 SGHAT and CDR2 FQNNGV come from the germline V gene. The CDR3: CASSLGREFQETQYF. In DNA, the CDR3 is TGTGCCAGCAGCTTAGGTCGGGAGTTTCAAGAGACCCAGTACTTC.

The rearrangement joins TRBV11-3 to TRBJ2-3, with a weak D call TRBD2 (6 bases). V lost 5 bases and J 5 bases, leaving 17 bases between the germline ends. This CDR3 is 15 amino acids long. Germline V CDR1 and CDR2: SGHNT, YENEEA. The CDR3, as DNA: TGTGCCAGCAGCCCCCCGGGACTTGGGGAAGATACGCAGTATTTT. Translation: CASSPPGLGEDTQYF.

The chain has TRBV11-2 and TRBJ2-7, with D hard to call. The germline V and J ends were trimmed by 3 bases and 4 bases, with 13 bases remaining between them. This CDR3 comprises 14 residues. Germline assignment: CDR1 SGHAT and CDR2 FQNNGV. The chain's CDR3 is CASSFSTPKYEQYF. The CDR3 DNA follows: TGTGCCAGCAGCTTTTCCACACCGAAGTACGAGCAGTACTTC.

The CDR3 DNA is TGTGCCAGTAGTTTGACTAGCGGGAGGACCTCCGGGGAGCTGTTTTTT. Translating it yields CASSLTSGRTSGELFF. This chain uses TRBV19 with TRBJ2-2; 13 positions agree with TRBD2. There are 16 residues in the CDR3. Germline values: CDR1 LNHDA, CDR2 SQIVND (reference sequence). With 5 bases clipped from V and 6 bases from J, the junction kept 6 bases outside the gene matches.

CDR3 DNA: TGCGCCAGCAGTGAGTTTGCAGGGGGCGGAGGGACAGATACGCAGTATTTT. Encoded protein: CASSEFAGGGGTDTQYF. The chain employs TRBV10-1 and TRBJ2-3; 8 positions agree with TRBD1. CDR3 length: 17 amino acids. The junction had 9 bases not matched to a gene; V was cut back by 1 base and J by 3 bases. CDR1 is WNHNN, CDR2 SYGVQD, per germline (reference sequence).

The CDR3 DNA reads TGCGCCAGCAGCTTCGGACAGGGAACCTACGAGCAGTACTTC. Its translation: CASSFGQGTYEQYF. This chain links TRBV5-1 with TRBJ2-7; 8 nucleotides align to TRBD1. The CDR3 runs 14 residues. V lost 2 bases, J lost 2 bases, and 3 bases stayed unmatched. Germline lookup yields CDR1 SGHRS and CDR2 YFSETQ.

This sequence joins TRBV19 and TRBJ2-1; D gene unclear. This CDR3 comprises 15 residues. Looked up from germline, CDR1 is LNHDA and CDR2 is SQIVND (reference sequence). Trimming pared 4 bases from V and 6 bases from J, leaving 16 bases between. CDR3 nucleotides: TGTGCCAGTAGTAGAGACCTTAACAGCTTCAATGAGCAGTTCTTC. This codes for CASSRDLNSFNEQFF.

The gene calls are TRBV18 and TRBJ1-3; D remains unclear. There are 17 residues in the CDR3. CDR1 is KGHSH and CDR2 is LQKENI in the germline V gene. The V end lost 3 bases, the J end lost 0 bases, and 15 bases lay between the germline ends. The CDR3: CASSPSSRPFSGNTIYF. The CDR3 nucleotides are TGTGCCAGCTCACCTAGTTCGAGGCCGTTCTCTGGAAACACCATATATTTT. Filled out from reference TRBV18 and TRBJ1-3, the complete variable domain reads NAGVMQNPRHLVRRRGQEARLRCSPMKGHSHVYWYRQLPEEGLKFMVYLQKENIIDESGMPKERFSAEFPKEGPSILRIQQVVRGDSAAYFCASSPSSRPFSGNTIYFGEGSWLTVV.

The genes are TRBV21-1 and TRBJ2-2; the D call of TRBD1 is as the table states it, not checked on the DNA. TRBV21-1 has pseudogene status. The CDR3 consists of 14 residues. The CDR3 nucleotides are TGTGCCAGCAGCATAGACAGGGGACCCGGGGAGCTGTTTTTT. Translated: CASSIDRGPGELFF.

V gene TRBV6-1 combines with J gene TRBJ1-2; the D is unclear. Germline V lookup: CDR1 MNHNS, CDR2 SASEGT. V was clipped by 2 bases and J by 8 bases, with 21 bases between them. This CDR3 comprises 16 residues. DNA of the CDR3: TGTGCCAGCAGTGAAACCCTGGGTTTAGATGAATCGGGCTACACCTTC. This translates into CASSETLGLDESGYTF.

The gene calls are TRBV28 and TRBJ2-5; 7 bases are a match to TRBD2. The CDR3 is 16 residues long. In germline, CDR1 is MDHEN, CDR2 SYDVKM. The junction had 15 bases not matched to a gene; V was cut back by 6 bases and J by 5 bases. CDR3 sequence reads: CASSVSGTNGRETQYF. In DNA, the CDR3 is TGTGCCAGCAGCGTTAGTGGGACTAACGGGAGGGAGACCCAGTACTTC.

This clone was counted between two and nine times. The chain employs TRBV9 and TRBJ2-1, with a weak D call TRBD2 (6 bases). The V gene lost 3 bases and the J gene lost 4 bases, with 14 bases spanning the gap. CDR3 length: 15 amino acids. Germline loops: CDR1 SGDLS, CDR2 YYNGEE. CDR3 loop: CASSAQTSIYNEQFF. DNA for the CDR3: TGTGCCAGCAGCGCGCAGACTAGTATATACAATGAGCAGTTCTTC.

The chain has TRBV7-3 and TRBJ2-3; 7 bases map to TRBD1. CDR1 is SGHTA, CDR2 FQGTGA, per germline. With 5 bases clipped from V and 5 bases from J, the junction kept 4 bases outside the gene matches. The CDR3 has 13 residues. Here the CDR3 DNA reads TGTGCCAGCAGCGCCCGGGACAGAGATACGCAGTATTTT. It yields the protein CASSARDRDTQYF.

CDR3 bases: TGTGCCTGGAGTAACGAATTCAAACTTAAAAGTGCCTACGAGCAGTACTTC. Translation: CAWSNEFKLKSAYEQYF. The chain links TRBV30 to TRBJ2-7; no firm D call. The V gene's germline CDR1 is GTSNPN and CDR2 SVGIG (reference sequence). V lost 2 bases and J 2 bases, leaving 22 bases between the germline ends. This CDR3 comprises 17 residues.

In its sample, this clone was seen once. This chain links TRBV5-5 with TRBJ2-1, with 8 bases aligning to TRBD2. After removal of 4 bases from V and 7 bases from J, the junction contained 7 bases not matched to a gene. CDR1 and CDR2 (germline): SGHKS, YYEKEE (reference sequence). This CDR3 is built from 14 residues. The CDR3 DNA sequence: TGTGCCAGCAGCGTCTCTAGCGGGCTTAATGAGCAGTTCTTC. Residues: CASSVSSGLNEQFF.

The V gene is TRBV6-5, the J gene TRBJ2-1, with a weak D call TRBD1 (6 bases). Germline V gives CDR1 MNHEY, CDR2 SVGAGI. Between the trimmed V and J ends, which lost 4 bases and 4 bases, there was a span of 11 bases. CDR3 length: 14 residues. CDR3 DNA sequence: TGTGCCAGCAGTTCCTTGACAGGTTACAATGAGCAGTTCTTC. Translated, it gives CASSSLTGYNEQFF.